This TCR beta chain comes out of a study of T cell changes during pregnancy in multiple sclerosis. This CDR3 region has 15 residues. V gave up 2 bases and J gave up 1 base, with 11 bases separating them. Germline CDR1 and CDR2: MNHEY and SVGAGI. The protocol was immunoSEQ multiplex PCR, while the TCRdb copy is restricted to in-frame clones and leaves out a portion. The profile shows 90,000 to 120,000 clones, 92% of them singletons. The receptor was derived from a female donor in good health, enrolled as a control in a pregnancy study. V and J are TRBV6-5 and TRBJ1-1; perhaps TRBD1 as D (6 bases). This specimen consisted of peripheral blood, obtained in the third trimester of pregnancy. CDR3 coding DNA: TGTGCCAGCAGTTACGCAGGGGAAACGAACACTGAAGCTTTCTTT. It specifies CASSYAGETNTEAFF.